This T cell receptor beta chain was retrieved from a study of shared clonotypes between healthy human individuals. TCRdb's copy holds only in-frame clones and misses some; the assay was immunoSEQ multiplex PCR. The top ten hold about 0.36% of the sample, which has approximately 2,300,000 clones, 85% to 95% seen once. Germline CDR1 reads KGHSH; CDR2 reads LQKENI. With V trimmed by 5 bases and J by 0 bases, 4 bases remained unmatched. The CDR3 length is 15 residues. General study findings and limits: Around 5% was the fraction of naive CD4 clonotypes found shared across several donors.

On this clone itself: Its antigen is unidentified.

The chain recombines TRBV18 with TRBJ2-1; TRBD1 aligns across 7 bases. The TCR was taken from a man aged 18 to 30 in good health. Some clones in this sample may be carry-over from other donors' samples. Sequences were obtained from naive CD4+ T cells from PBMCs. Subset in this sample: CD45RA+ positively selected. Here the CDR3 DNA reads TGTGCCAGCTCATGGGGACAGAGCTCCTACAATGAGCAGTTCTTC. Amino acids: CASSWGQSSYNEQFF. Combining the CDR3 with reference TRBV18 and TRBJ2-1 gives the whole variable domain NAGVMQNPRHLVRRRGQEARLRCSPMKGHSHVYWYRQLPEEGLKFMVYLQKENIIDESGMPKERFSAEFPKEGPSILRIQQVVRGDSAAYFCASSWGQSSYNEQFFGPGTRLTVL.